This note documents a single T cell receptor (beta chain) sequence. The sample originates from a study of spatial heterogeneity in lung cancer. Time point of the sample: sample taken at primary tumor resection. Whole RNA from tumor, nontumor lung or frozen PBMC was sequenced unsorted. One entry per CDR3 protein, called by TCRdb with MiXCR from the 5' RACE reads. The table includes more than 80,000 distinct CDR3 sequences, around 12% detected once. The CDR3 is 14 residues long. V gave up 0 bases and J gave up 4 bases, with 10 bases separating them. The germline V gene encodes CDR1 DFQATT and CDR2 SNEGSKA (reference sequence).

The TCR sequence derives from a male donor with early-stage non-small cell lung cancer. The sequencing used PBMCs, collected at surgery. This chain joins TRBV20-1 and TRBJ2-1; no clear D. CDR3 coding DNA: TGCAGTGCTAGAGATTCCCGAATGTACAATGAGCAGTTCTTC. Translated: CSARDSRMYNEQFF.